This entry is about one T cell receptor beta chain. What it recognizes is unknown. Here immunoSEQ multiplex PCR was the method, and the copy in TCRdb shows in-frame clones only, minus some. The sample lists about 2.1 million clones, just over 90% occurring once. The data originate from a study of shared clonotypes between healthy human individuals. Overall study findings and caveats: An anticipated effect of sequencing depth on clonotype sharing among donors was recognized.

It was CD45RO-negative cells, positively selected for CCR7, that made up naive CD8 cells, with terminally differentiated effector memory CD45RA+ cells excluded. Sample: naive CD8+ T cells from PBMCs. The source of this sequence is a young man in good health. Some clones in this sample may be carry-over from other donors' samples.

CDR3 loop: CASSLLAGAGGTQYF. Written as DNA, the CDR3 is TGCGCCAGCAGCCTGCTAGCGGGAGCGGGGGGTACGCAGTATTTT. This sequence joins TRBV4-1 and TRBJ2-3; 10 bases are a match to TRBD2. CDR3 length equals 15 residues. Looked up from germline, CDR1 is MGHRA and CDR2 is YSYEKL. Unmatched junction bases numbered 9, after V lost 4 bases and J lost 8 bases.